A single sample is the source of the 3 T cell receptor beta chains below, sequenced in a study of blood T cell repertoires in COVID-19. Profiling relied on immunoSEQ multiplex PCR, and the TCRdb table lists in-frame clones only, not all of them. The sample includes 150,000 to 180,000 clones, 65% to 90% of them seen just once. The sample consisted of peripheral blood. The receptors come from a woman aged 45 to 65 with acute or convalescent COVID-19.

The chain is built from TRBV19 and TRBJ2-4; 8 bases align to TRBD1. V shed 7 bases, J shed 7 bases, and the junction held 6 bases outside the gene matches. The CDR3 is 13 residues long. CDR1 is LNHDA and CDR2 is SQIVND in the germline V gene (reference sequence). Here the CDR3 DNA reads TGTGCCAGTAATCAGGGGGCGCGTAACATTCAGTACTTC. Translated: CASNQGARNIQYF.

The rearrangement uses TRBV19 and TRBJ1-1, with 7 bases identical to TRBD1. Per germline, CDR1 LNHDA and CDR2 SQIVND (reference sequence). The CDR3 runs to 17 residues. V lost 5 bases, J lost 3 bases, and 15 bases stayed unmatched. Here the CDR3 reads CASSADRVNLPDTEAFF. The CDR3 DNA reads TGTGCCAGTAGTGCCGACAGGGTTAATCTGCCGGACACTGAAGCTTTCTTT.

The chain combines TRBV6-2 or TRBV6-3 with TRBJ2-5; 9 positions agree with TRBD2. CDR3 length equals 16 residues. CDR1 MNHEY and CDR2 SVGEGT come from the germline V gene. V was clipped by 6 bases and J by 0 bases; unmatched bases: 8. For the CDR3, the DNA is TGTGCCAGCAGCCGCGCGATAGCGGGGGACCAAGAGACCCAGTACTTC. Translating it yields CASSRAIAGDQETQYF.